The 6 T cell receptor beta chains below all came from one sample that was sequenced in a study of post-analysis software for immune sequencing data. Study-wide results and limits: Patients had higher frequencies than controls of about five TRBV segments, including TRBV5-6, TRBV5-1 and TRBV20-1.

These receptors lack a known antigen. Each TCR beta cDNA library carried unique molecular identifiers. TCRdb itself ran the PCR reads through MiXCR, one entry per CDR3 protein. The sample has 740,000 or so distinct CDR3 sequences; under 70% are singletons. The sequenced sample consisted of blood. The receptors shown here come from a girl under 18 with multiple sclerosis.

J is TRBJ2-7 and V is TRBV14; maybe TRBD2 (6 bases). The CDR3 covers 19 residues. Trimming cost V 0 bases and J 0 bases, with 21 bases left between them. Germline lookup yields CDR1 SGHDN and CDR2 FVKESK. The CDR3 DNA reads as TGTGCCAGCAGCCAAGATCTTGGGGGAGGACTTCGGAGCTCCTACGAGCAGTACTTC. It encodes CASSQDLGGGLRSSYEQYF.

This clonotype was seen a single time. The rearrangement uses TRBV10-3 and TRBJ1-2, with D uncertain. This CDR3 is built from 13 residues. CDR1 and CDR2 from the germline V gene are ENHRY and SYGVKD. V was pared by 4 bases and J by 8 bases, with 14 bases between. The CDR3 sequence is CAISGGGRSGYTF. Here the CDR3 DNA reads TGTGCCATCAGTGGCGGAGGCAGAAGCGGCTACACCTTC.

This clonotype was seen only a few times. This chain connects TRBV2 to TRBJ2-5; D remains unclear. The germline V gene has CDR1 SNHLY and CDR2 FYNNEI. Trimming pared 5 bases from V and 2 bases from J, leaving 9 bases between. This CDR3 has 13 residues. CDR3 sequence: CASSFKGQETQYF. The CDR3 DNA sequence: TGTGCCAGCAGTTTTAAGGGACAAGAGACCCAGTACTTC.

The rearrangement joins TRBV20-1 to TRBJ1-2, with unresolved D. CDR1 DFQATT and CDR2 SNEGSKA come from the germline V gene (reference sequence). This CDR3 spans 13 amino acids. Trimming stripped 4 bases from V and 4 bases from J, with 13 bases between. CDR3 coding DNA: TGCAGTGCTATCTCAAACGGCCCCTATGGCTACACCTTC. Translated: CSAISNGPYGYTF.

The V gene is TRBV7-2, the J gene TRBJ2-7; TRBD1 matches at 8 bases. CDR3 length: 13 amino acids. Trimming cost V 0 bases and J 9 bases; bases outside gene matches: 4. Germline V gives CDR1 SGHTA, CDR2 FQGNSA. The CDR3 is CASSLAQDRGQYF. The CDR3 DNA reads as TGTGCCAGCAGCTTAGCGCAAGACAGGGGGCAGTACTTC. The complete variable domain, with remaining parts taken from reference TRBV7-2 and TRBJ2-7, reads GAGVSQSPSNKVTEKGKDVELRCDPISGHTALYWYRQSLGQGLEFLIYFQGNSAPDKSGLPSDRFSAERTGGSVSTLTIQRTQQEDSAVYLCASSLAQDRGQYFGPGTRLTVT.

The chain is built from TRBV7-2 and TRBJ1-5, with TRBD1 identical over 8 bases. V was pared by 5 bases and J by 6 bases, with 9 bases of the junction left unmatched. The V gene's germline CDR1 is SGHTA and CDR2 FQGNSA. This CDR3 contains 15 residues. CDR3 sequence: CASSRQGYSGQPQHF. DNA of the CDR3: TGTGCCAGCAGCAGACAGGGGTATTCTGGTCAGCCCCAGCATTTT.